These 27 T cell receptor beta chains originate from one sample sequenced in a study of blood T cell repertoires in COVID-19. Here immunoSEQ multiplex PCR was the method, and the copy in TCRdb shows in-frame clones only, minus some. The data hold 250,000 to 300,000 clones, with around 84% observed a single time. The specimen was PBMCs or T cells enriched from blood (not recorded which). The receptors originated from a man aged 25 to 45 with acute COVID-19.

This clone was observed a few times. The chain uses TRBV28 and TRBJ2-7; 11 bases are a match to TRBD1. Germline loops: CDR1 MDHEN, CDR2 SYDVKM. Unmatched junction bases numbered 5, after V lost 5 bases and J lost 2 bases. The CDR3 is 15 amino acids. DNA for the CDR3: TGTGCCAGCAGTAGCCCGGGACAGGGGGCCTACGAGCAGTACGTC. It specifies CASSSPGQGAYEQYV.

The CDR3 DNA is TGTGCCAGCAGTTTGGGCGGACAGAGCACAGATACGCAGTATTTT. Protein sequence: CASSLGGQSTDTQYF. The chain carries TRBV27 and TRBJ2-3; perhaps TRBD1 as D (6 bases). Trimming removed 3 bases at V and 0 bases at J, with 10 bases between. Germline loops: CDR1 MNHEY, CDR2 SMNVEV (reference sequence). The CDR3 has 15 residues.

The CDR3: CASSSATSGYEQYV. CDR3 sequence (DNA): TGTGCCAGCAGTAGTGCGACTAGCGGGTACGAGCAGTACGTC. This chain joins TRBV6-5 and TRBJ2-7; 10 bases line up with TRBD2. This CDR3 is 14 amino acids long. V trimming: 5 bases; J trimming: 4 bases; junction bases outside the gene matches: 5. The germline CDR1 and CDR2 sequences are MNHEY and SVGAGI.

In this sample, this clone turned up many times. The chain's CDR3 is CSVGSGTGGDYGYTF. CDR3 coding DNA: TGCAGCGTTGGGTCCGGGACAGGGGGCGACTATGGCTACACCTTC. The chain uses TRBV29-1 and TRBJ1-2, with 12 bases aligning to TRBD1. The germline V gene has CDR1 SQVTM and CDR2 ANQGSEA. V shed 4 bases and J 3 bases; nucleotides not matched to a gene: 6. The CDR3 has 15 residues.

The V and J genes are TRBV5-6 and TRBJ1-1, with D possibly TRBD1 on 5 matching bases. Germline assignment: CDR1 SGHDT and CDR2 YYEEEE. V dropped 2 bases and J dropped 4 bases, with 12 bases sitting between them. The CDR3 has 14 amino acids. CDR3 coding DNA: TGTGCCAGCAGCTTCAGGGCCGAAGGCACTGAAGCTTTCTTT. Its protein is CASSFRAEGTEAFF.

Only one count was recorded for this clone. The chain employs TRBV6-5 and TRBJ1-1; perhaps TRBD1 as D (5 bases). V was clipped by 4 bases and J by 1 base, with 13 bases between them. The CDR3 has 15 amino acids. CDR1 is MNHEY, CDR2 SVGAGI, per germline. The CDR3 spells CASSSPGTPNTEAFF. CDR3 nucleotides: TGTGCCAGCAGTTCACCCGGGACTCCGAACACTGAAGCTTTCTTT.

The V gene is TRBV18, the J gene TRBJ1-1; D is possibly TRBD1 (5 bases). Germline loops: CDR1 KGHSH, CDR2 LQKENI. V shed 5 bases and J shed 2 bases, with 9 bases lying between them. The CDR3 consists of 13 residues. CDR3 sequence: CASSDRTNTEAFF. The CDR3, as DNA: TGTGCCAGCTCAGACAGAACAAACACTGAAGCTTTCTTT.

A note on this clone: At one end, the junction sequence differs from germline, possibly due to a read error. The rearrangement uses TRBV6-1 and TRBJ1-2; TRBD1 might be the D (6 bases). Germline CDR1 is MNHNS and CDR2 is SASEGT. The CDR3 runs 13 residues. CDR3 nucleotides: TGTGCCAGCAGTGAATCAGGGGACTATGGCCACACCTTC. Translated, it gives CASSESGDYGHTF.

This chain uses TRBV27 with TRBJ2-3; possibly TRBD1 for D (6 bases). V lost 1 base and J lost 0, with 14 bases in between. The CDR3 is 17 amino acids. CDR1 MNHEY and CDR2 SMNVEV come from the germline V gene (reference sequence). The CDR3 region is CASSLFMGAFSTDTQYF. The DNA of the CDR3 is TGTGCCAGCAGTTTATTCATGGGGGCTTTCAGCACAGATACGCAGTATTTT.

This chain links TRBV5-4 with TRBJ2-3; 9 bases map to TRBD2. This CDR3 comprises 12 residues. V lost 7 bases and J lost 4; bases outside the gene matches: 1. In germline, CDR1 is SGHNT, CDR2 YYREEE (reference sequence). The CDR3 bases are TGTGCCAGCCAGCGGGGGGCAGATACGCAGTATTTT. It encodes CASQRGADTQYF.

This chain joins TRBV19 and TRBJ2-3; TRBD2 agrees at 9 bases. The CDR3 has 14 residues. The trim removed 7 bases at V and 4 bases at J, leaving 6 bases unmatched. The germline V gene encodes CDR1 LNHDA and CDR2 SQIVND (reference sequence). CDR3 in amino acids: CASTYSGGPDTQYF. The CDR3 coding sequence is TGTGCCAGTACGTATAGCGGGGGCCCAGATACGCAGTATTTT.

V usage is TRBV15 and J usage is TRBJ1-6; D gene ambiguous. V shed 2 bases and J shed 9 bases, with 5 bases lying between them. This CDR3 spans 12 amino acids. Germline assignment: CDR1 LNHNV and CDR2 YYDKDF (reference sequence). The DNA of the CDR3 is TGTGCCACCAGCAGATTGAGTTCACCCCTCCACTTT. This translates into CATSRLSSPLHF.

This sequence joins TRBV6-5 and TRBJ1-3; D gene ambiguous. The CDR3 is 13 residues long. CDR1 and CDR2 (germline): MNHEY, SVGAGI. V was clipped by 8 bases and J by 4 bases, with 12 bases between them. The CDR3 DNA reads as TGTGCCAGCGTACGGGGTCCCGGAAACACCATATATTTT. Translated, it gives CASVRGPGNTIYF.

This chain links TRBV9 with TRBJ1-5; possible D gene TRBD1, 6 bases. The V end was cut by 3 bases, the J end by 8 bases, with 15 bases between. Germline-derived CDR1 and CDR2 are SGDLS and YYNGEE. The CDR3 has 14 amino acids. The CDR3 sequence: CASSAEGVFEPQHF. The CDR3 bases are TGTGCCAGCAGCGCAGAGGGGGTGTTCGAGCCCCAGCATTTT.

This clone has just one count. The CDR3 here is CATSATPGGAWGNQPQHF. The CDR3 region has the DNA TGTGCCACCAGTGCGACCCCGGGGGGGGCCTGGGGCAATCAGCCCCAGCATTTT. This chain joins TRBV24-1 and TRBJ1-5; TRBD1 is a possible D gene (6 bases). V lost 5 bases to trimming and J lost 2 bases, with 21 bases between them. Germline V gene lookup returns CDR1 KGHDR and CDR2 SFDVKD. There are 18 residues in the CDR3.

CDR3 region: CASSLTGGTGANVLTF. In nucleotides, the CDR3 is TGTGCCAGCAGCCTAACAGGGGGCACAGGGGCCAACGTCCTGACTTTC. The V gene is TRBV7-8, the J gene TRBJ2-6, with TRBD1 identical over 9 bases. CDR3 size: 16 residues. CDR1 is SGHVS, CDR2 FQNEAQ, per germline. V lost 5 bases, J lost 4 bases, and 6 bases stayed unmatched.

The chain uses TRBV24-1 and TRBJ2-1; a weak D match, TRBD1 (5 bases). Germline lookup yields CDR1 KGHDR and CDR2 SFDVKD. V lost 4 bases, J lost 7 bases, and 10 bases lay in between. The CDR3 is made up of 13 amino acids. As DNA, the CDR3 is TGTGCCACCAGTGAGGACACAGGTAATGAGCAGTTCTTC. Residues: CATSEDTGNEQFF.

This chain uses TRBV6-1 with TRBJ2-4; 7 bases agree with TRBD1. The V and J ends lost 3 bases and 2 bases, in that order; junction bases with no gene match: 13. Germline CDR1 and CDR2: MNHNS and SASEGT. This CDR3 has 18 amino acids. DNA of the CDR3: TGTGCCAGCAGTGAGTTCTTCGGGACAGCGCCGTCCAAAAACATTCAGTACTTC. The encoded protein is CASSEFFGTAPSKNIQYF.

The J gene is TRBJ2-1, the V gene TRBV9; TRBD2 is a possible D gene (6 bases). The CDR3 extends over 17 amino acids. The V gene's germline CDR1 is SGDLS and CDR2 YYNGEE. Trimming stripped 0 bases from V and 4 bases from J, with 17 bases between. The CDR3 loop is CASSVGDGGPWYNEQFF. The CDR3 bases are TGTGCCAGCAGCGTAGGCGACGGGGGTCCATGGTACAATGAGCAGTTCTTC.

The gene calls are TRBV6-6 and TRBJ1-5; 8 bases fit TRBD1. V lost 5 bases, J lost 6 bases, and 15 bases stayed unmatched. Germline CDR1 reads MNHNY; CDR2 reads SVGAGI (reference sequence). CDR3 length: 17 residues. This CDR3 is CASSPRGDRFLSQPQHF. CDR3 nucleotide sequence: TGTGCCAGCAGTCCCCGAGGGGACAGGTTTTTAAGTCAGCCCCAGCATTTT.

This sequence joins TRBV28 and TRBJ2-3, with 8 positions matching TRBD2. Trimming took 5 bases from V and 5 from J; bases not matched to a gene: 9. The CDR3 consists of 15 residues. CDR1 is MDHEN and CDR2 is SYDVKM in the germline V gene. The CDR3 DNA follows: TGTGCCAGCAGTCTCACGGGGGGGCAGGTAGATACGCAGTATTTT. Its protein is CASSLTGGQVDTQYF.

This clone was counted a few times. The chain couples TRBV4-1 to TRBJ1-1, with D maybe TRBD1 (6 bases). CDR3 length: 14 amino acids. CDR1 MGHRA and CDR2 YSYEKL come from the germline V gene. With 0 bases removed from V and 5 bases from J, the gap between germline ends came to 10 bases. CDR3 bases: TGCGCCAGCAGCCAAGATCCTAGGGGGACTGAAGCTTTCTTT. This codes for CASSQDPRGTEAFF.

The J gene is TRBJ1-2, the V gene TRBV6-5; D gene ambiguous. CDR3 length: 13 amino acids. The germline V and J ends were trimmed by 5 bases and 8 bases, with 15 bases remaining between them. Germline loops: CDR1 MNHEY, CDR2 SVGAGI. The CDR3, as DNA: TGTGCCAGCAGTCCGACGGGTGCGGGCGGCTACACCTTC. Its translation: CASSPTGAGGYTF.

This clone came up a few times. The chain is built from TRBV11-2 and TRBJ1-6; D possibly corresponds to TRBD1 (5 bases). V lost 5 bases, J lost 7 bases, and 15 bases lay in between. The CDR3 is 15 amino acids. Germline loops: CDR1 SGHAT, CDR2 FQNNGV. The CDR3 sequence is CASSHRTQQNSPLHF. In DNA, the CDR3 is TGTGCCAGCAGCCACCGGACACAACAGAATTCACCCCTCCACTTT.

As DNA, the CDR3 is TGTGCCAGCAGCCAGCAGGGATCCGGGGCCAACGTCCTGACTTTC. Translation: CASSQQGSGANVLTF. This chain connects TRBV9 to TRBJ2-6, with D maybe TRBD1 (5 bases). There are 15 residues in the CDR3. Trimming removed 4 bases at V and 4 bases at J, with 12 bases between. Germline V gene lookup returns CDR1 SGDLS and CDR2 YYNGEE.

The chain links TRBV18 to TRBJ2-7; maybe TRBD2 (5 bases). The CDR3 extends over 12 amino acids. V lost 4 bases and J 3 bases, leaving 7 bases between the germline ends. Looked up from germline, CDR1 is KGHSH and CDR2 is LQKENI. The CDR3 is CASSRGNYEQYV. The CDR3 DNA reads as TGTGCCAGCTCACGAGGGAACTACGAGCAGTACGTC.

The rearrangement joins TRBV9 to TRBJ2-7, with a weak D call TRBD2 (5 bases). CDR1 is SGDLS, CDR2 YYNGEE, per germline. V was pared by 1 base and J by 2 bases, with 13 bases between. CDR3 size: 15 residues. The CDR3, as DNA: TGTGCCAGCAGCGTACCGTGTAGCGCGCCCTACGAGCAGTACGTC. This sequence encodes CASSVPCSAPYEQYV.